A single T cell receptor (beta chain) is shown here with its context. Its antigen remains unknown. This table comes from immunoSEQ multiplex PCR, and its TCRdb copy is limited to in-frame clones, with some not included. The top ten clones hold 4% to 5.5% of a sample with over 110,000 clones, just over 90% of them seen once. This sample stems from a study of T cell responses to AZD1222 COVID-19 vaccine. With 0 bases removed from V and 2 bases from J, the gap between germline ends came to 8 bases. Germline V gene lookup returns CDR1 LGHNA and CDR2 YNFKEQ. This CDR3 region has 14 residues. General study points: Spike-specific TCR breadth and depth were elevated following two AZD1222 doses.

The sequence derives from an adult in good health. J is TRBJ2-7 and V is TRBV4-2; possibly TRBD2 for D (5 bases). Here the sequenced sample was peripheral blood, taken on day 0 of AZD1222 vaccination. The CDR3: CASSQDHGAYEQYF. CDR3 nucleotides: TGTGCCAGCAGCCAAGATCACGGGGCCTACGAGCAGTACTTC.